Listed below are T cell receptor beta chains from one sample, sequenced in a study of Ad26.COV2.S vaccination and SARS-CoV-2 variants. Sequencing was performed with immunoSEQ multiplex PCR; in TCRdb, only in-frame clones are kept and a portion is missing. The sample shows hundreds of thousands of clones, more than 80% of them seen only once. The sample in question was peripheral blood, obtained in a trial of Ad26.COV2.S vaccine versus placebo. These receptors were collected from a person between 18 and 60 years old who received the Ad26.COV2.S COVID-19 vaccine or a placebo. Each CDR3 is given with its conserved first and last residue. Fields, in order: D gene, clone size, J gene, V gene, CDR3 DNA, CDR3 protein. D genes are given only for firm matches. Clone size is shown for a subset of rows, as once, few, many or a class of expanded clone.

d_call: NA
clone_size: few
j_call: TRBJ1-2
v_call: TRBV18
cdr3_nt: TGTGCCAGCTCACCAGGGCGGGGTGATGGCTACACCTTC
cdr3_aa: CASSPGRGDGYTF

d_call: NA
clone_size: NA
j_call: TRBJ1-5
v_call: TRBV6-5
cdr3_nt: TGTGCCAGCAGTTACTCGAGACAGTTAGGTCAGCCCCAGCATTTT
cdr3_aa: CASSYSRQLGQPQHF

d_call: NA
clone_size: NA
j_call: TRBJ1-2
v_call: TRBV12-3/TRBV12-4
cdr3_nt: TGTGCCAGCAGCCCGGACCCTATCTATGGCTACACCTTC
cdr3_aa: CASSPDPIYGYTF

d_call: NA
clone_size: NA
j_call: TRBJ2-7
v_call: TRBV14
cdr3_nt: TGTGCCAGTAAGCGGTCAAGCTCCTACGAGCAGTACTTC
cdr3_aa: CASKRSSSYEQYF

d_call: TRBD1
clone_size: NA
j_call: TRBJ1-2
v_call: TRBV27
cdr3_nt: TGTGCCAGCAGCCCTCGGGACAGGGGCGGCGGCTACACCTTC
cdr3_aa: CASSPRDRGGGYTF

d_call: NA
clone_size: NA
j_call: TRBJ2-7
v_call: TRBV5-1
cdr3_nt: TGCGCCAGCAGTACGGGATCGGGGGAGCGGACTTACGAGCAGTACTTC
cdr3_aa: CASSTGSGERTYEQYF

d_call: NA
clone_size: NA
j_call: TRBJ2-7
v_call: TRBV7-8
cdr3_nt: TGTGCCAGCAGCTTACTCCAGGGACCCTACGAGCAGTACTTC
cdr3_aa: CASSLLQGPYEQYF

d_call: NA
clone_size: few
j_call: TRBJ1-1
v_call: TRBV7-6
cdr3_nt: TGTGCCAGCAGCTCGTTTTTGGGGGGGACTGAAGCTTTCTTT
cdr3_aa: CASSSFLGGTEAFF

d_call: NA
clone_size: NA
j_call: TRBJ1-6
v_call: TRBV10-2
cdr3_nt: TGCGCCAGCAAGGAGCGAAGCCCTAATTCACCCCTCCACTTT
cdr3_aa: CASKERSPNSPLHF

d_call: NA
clone_size: once
j_call: TRBJ1-2
v_call: TRBV2
cdr3_nt: TGTGCCAGCAGAGGGAGTGCGCTACGTGGCTACACCTTC
cdr3_aa: CASRGSALRGYTF

d_call: NA
clone_size: once
j_call: TRBJ1-6
v_call: TRBV10-3
cdr3_nt: TGTGCCATCAGTGAACAGGATTATTCACCCCTCCACTTT
cdr3_aa: CAISEQDYSPLHF

d_call: NA
clone_size: NA
j_call: TRBJ1-5
v_call: TRBV6-6
cdr3_nt: TGTGCCAGCAGTTACGTGCAGGGATTGGTTCAGCCCCAGCATTTT
cdr3_aa: CASSYVQGLVQPQHF

d_call: TRBD1
clone_size: NA
j_call: TRBJ1-1
v_call: TRBV9
cdr3_nt: TGTGCCAGCAGCCGAATTACAGGGGCCACTTATAACACTGAAGCTTTCTTT
cdr3_aa: CASSRITGATYNTEAFF

d_call: NA
clone_size: NA
j_call: TRBJ1-5
v_call: TRBV2
cdr3_nt: TGTGCCAGCAGTGAACGCAGTAATCAGCCCCAGCATTTT
cdr3_aa: CASSERSNQPQHF

d_call: TRBD1
clone_size: NA
j_call: TRBJ1-5
v_call: TRBV5-8
cdr3_nt: TGTGCCAGCAGCTTGAAGACAGGGGGCATCGACTATAGCAATCAGCCCCAGCATTTT
cdr3_aa: CASSLKTGGIDYSNQPQHF

d_call: NA
clone_size: NA
j_call: TRBJ1-2
v_call: TRBV7-9
cdr3_nt: TGTGCCAGCAGCTTGACAGGTTTGCCATCCTTC
cdr3_aa: CASSLTGLPSF

d_call: NA
clone_size: NA
j_call: TRBJ1-1
v_call: TRBV9
cdr3_nt: TGTGCCAGCAGCGTTCGGACTAACACTGAAGCTTTCTTT
cdr3_aa: CASSVRTNTEAFF

d_call: TRBD1
clone_size: NA
j_call: TRBJ2-1
v_call: TRBV11-2
cdr3_nt: TGTGCCAGCAGCTTAGAAGCGACAGGGTTCTACAATGAGCAGTTCTTC
cdr3_aa: CASSLEATGFYNEQFF

d_call: TRBD1
clone_size: NA
j_call: TRBJ1-6
v_call: TRBV4-3
cdr3_nt: TGCGCCAGCAGCCAAGTGACCGCTCAGGGGGGTTTGAGTGATTCACCCCTCCACTTT
cdr3_aa: CASSQVTAQGGLSDSPLHF

d_call: NA
clone_size: NA
j_call: TRBJ2-3
v_call: TRBV11-3
cdr3_nt: TGTGCCAGCAGCGCCTTTAGGGACACAACGCAGTATTTT
cdr3_aa: CASSAFRDTTQYF

d_call: NA
clone_size: NA
j_call: TRBJ2-7
v_call: TRBV3-1/TRBV3-2
cdr3_nt: TGTGCCAGCAGCCGGGTTGCGTACGACGAGCAGTACTTC
cdr3_aa: CASSRVAYDEQYF

d_call: NA
clone_size: NA
j_call: TRBJ1-5
v_call: TRBV6-5
cdr3_nt: TGTGCCAGCAGTTACGAGGGGAATCAGCCCCAGCATTTT
cdr3_aa: CASSYEGNQPQHF

d_call: NA
clone_size: NA
j_call: TRBJ2-3
v_call: TRBV5-1
cdr3_nt: TGCGCCAGCAGCTTCCAAGAAGATACGCAGTATTTT
cdr3_aa: CASSFQEDTQYF

d_call: NA
clone_size: NA
j_call: TRBJ2-3
v_call: TRBV5-4
cdr3_nt: TGTGCCAGCAGCTTAACACTAGGTGGGAGCACAGATACGCAGTATTTT
cdr3_aa: CASSLTLGGSTDTQYF

d_call: NA
clone_size: once
j_call: TRBJ2-5
v_call: TRBV7-7
cdr3_nt: TGTGCTAGCAGCTTAGCAGGGTCGGTGGGGGAGACCCAGTACTTC
cdr3_aa: CASSLAGSVGETQYF

d_call: TRBD1
clone_size: NA
j_call: TRBJ1-1
v_call: TRBV5-1
cdr3_nt: TGCGCCAGCAGCCTTGGGACAGGCGTGAACACTGAAGCTTTCTTT
cdr3_aa: CASSLGTGVNTEAFF

d_call: NA
clone_size: NA
j_call: TRBJ2-3
v_call: TRBV7-2
cdr3_nt: TGTGCCAGCAGCTTCTTTGGGCGGGGCGGCGGTACGCAGTATTTT
cdr3_aa: CASSFFGRGGGTQYF

d_call: NA
clone_size: NA
j_call: TRBJ2-2
v_call: TRBV27
cdr3_nt: TGTGCCAGCAGTTTAAGGGGGGGAGTATTGACCGGGGAGCTGTTTTTT
cdr3_aa: CASSLRGGVLTGELFF

d_call: TRBD1
clone_size: once
j_call: TRBJ1-1
v_call: TRBV2
cdr3_nt: TGTGCCAGCAGTGAAATGGGTGACAGGGGGCTCGACACTGAAGCTTTCTTT
cdr3_aa: CASSEMGDRGLDTEAFF

d_call: NA
clone_size: NA
j_call: TRBJ2-1
v_call: TRBV5-1
cdr3_nt: TGCGCCAGCAGCTTGGTTAGTGGGTCCGAGAATGAGCAGTTCTTC
cdr3_aa: CASSLVSGSENEQFF